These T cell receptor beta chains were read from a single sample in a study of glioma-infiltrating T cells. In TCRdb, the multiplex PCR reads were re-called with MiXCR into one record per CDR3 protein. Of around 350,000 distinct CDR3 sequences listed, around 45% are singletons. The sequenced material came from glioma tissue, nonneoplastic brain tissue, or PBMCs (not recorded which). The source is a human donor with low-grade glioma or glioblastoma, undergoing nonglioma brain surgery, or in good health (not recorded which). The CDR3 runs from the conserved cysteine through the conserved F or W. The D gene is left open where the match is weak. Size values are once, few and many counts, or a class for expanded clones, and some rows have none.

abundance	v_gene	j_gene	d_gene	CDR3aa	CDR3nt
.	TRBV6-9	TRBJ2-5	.	CASSYGGAVKDTQYF	TGTGCCAGCAGTTACGGCGGGGCGGTGAAAGATACCCAGTACTTC
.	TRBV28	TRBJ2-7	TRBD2	CASSLFSGFTYEQYF	TGTGCCAGCAGTTTGTTTAGCGGGTTCACCTACGAGCAGTACTTC
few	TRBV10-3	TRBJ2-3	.	CAISESNRVTDTQYF	TGTGCCATCAGTGAGTCCAACAGGGTCACAGATACGCAGTATTTT
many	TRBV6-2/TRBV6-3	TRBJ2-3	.	CASRSDSRRQYF	TGTGCCAGCAGATCCGACAGCCGGAGGCAGTATTTT
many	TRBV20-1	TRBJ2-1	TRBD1	CSAMGQGANEQFF	TGCAGTGCTATGGGACAGGGGGCCAATGAGCAGTTCTTC
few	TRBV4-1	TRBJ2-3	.	CASSQDTLVDTQYF	TGCGCCAGCAGCCAAGATACGCTAGTAGATACGCAGTATTTT
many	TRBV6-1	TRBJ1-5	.	CASSEAGLSNQPQHF	TGTGCCAGCAGTGAAGCTGGACTTAGCAATCAGCCCCAGCATTTT
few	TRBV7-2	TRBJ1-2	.	CASSFQGTNYGYTF	TGTGCCAGCAGCTTCCAGGGAACTAACTATGGCTACACCTTC
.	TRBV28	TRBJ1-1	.	CASSLTRRTEAFF	TGTGCCAGCAGTCTGACCCGCCGAACTGAAGCTTTCTTT
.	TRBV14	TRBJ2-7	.	CASSQVGNYEQYF	TGTGCCAGCAGCCAAGTTGGCAACTACGAGCAGTACTTC
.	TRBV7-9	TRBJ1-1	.	CASSLLDGSEALF	TGTGCCAGCAGCTTGCTGGACGGCAGTGAAGCTTTATTT
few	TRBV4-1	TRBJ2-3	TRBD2	CASSQLAGRSDTQYF	TGCGCCAGCAGCCAGCTAGCGGGACGGTCAGATACGCAGTATTTT
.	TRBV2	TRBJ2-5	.	CASSKHGSEETQYF	TGTGCCAGCAGTAAACACGGATCCGAAGAGACCCAGTACTTC
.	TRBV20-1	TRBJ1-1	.	CSARGRSYVNTEAFF	TGCAGTGCTAGGGGCCGATCCTACGTGAACACTGAAGCTTTCTTT
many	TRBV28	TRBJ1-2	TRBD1	CASRRLTGTGGYGYTF	TGTGCCAGCAGGAGGCTGACCGGGACAGGGGGTTATGGCTACACCTTC
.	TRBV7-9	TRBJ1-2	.	CASSPGGDGYTF	TGTGCCAGCAGCCCGGGCGGGGATGGCTACACCTTC
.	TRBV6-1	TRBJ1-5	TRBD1	CASRGNQGAPENQPQHF	TGTGCCAGCAGAGGTAATCAGGGGGCGCCGGAAAATCAGCCCCAGCATTTT
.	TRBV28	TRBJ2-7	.	CASRLTELYEQYF	TGTGCCAGCAGGCTAACGGAGCTCTACGAGCAGTACTTC
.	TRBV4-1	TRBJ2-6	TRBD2	CASSQDLAGLGRANVLTF	TGCGCCAGCAGCCAAGACTTAGCGGGCCTCGGGAGGGCCAACGTCCTGACTTTC
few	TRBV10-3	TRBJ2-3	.	CAISAGRGGTDTQYF	TGTGCCATCAGTGCCGGGCGGGGTGGCACAGATACGCAGTATTTT
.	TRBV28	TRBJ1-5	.	CASSLSTNSNQPQHF	TGTGCCAGCAGTTTAAGCACCAATAGCAATCAGCCCCAGCATTTT
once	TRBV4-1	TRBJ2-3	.	CASSQGPGDGAGTQYF	TGCGCCAGCAGCCAAGGACCCGGTGATGGAGCGGGTACGCAGTATTTT
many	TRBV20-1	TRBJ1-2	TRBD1	CSARDRGRGYTF	TGCAGTGCTAGGGACAGGGGGCGAGGCTACACCTTC
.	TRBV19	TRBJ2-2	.	CTSSIMDTNTGELFF	TGTACCAGTAGTATAATGGATACAAACACCGGGGAGCTGTTTTTT
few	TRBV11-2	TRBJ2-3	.	CASSLGFAQYF	TGTGCCAGCAGCTTAGGATTTGCGCAGTATTTT
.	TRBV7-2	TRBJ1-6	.	CASSLADRSSYNSPLHF	TGTGCCAGCAGCTTAGCAGACCGCAGCTCCTATAATTCACCCCTCCACTTT
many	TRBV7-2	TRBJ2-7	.	CASSLSGRSYEQYF	TGTGCCAGCAGTTTATCGGGACGCTCCTACGAGCAGTACTTC
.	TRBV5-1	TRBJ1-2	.	CASSLGPLQWGTFLGYTF	TGCGCCAGCAGCTTGGGCCCCTTACAGTGGGGCACTTTTCTTGGCTACACCTTC
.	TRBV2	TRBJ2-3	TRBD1	CAGSEWDRATDTQYF	TGTGCCGGCAGTGAATGGGACAGGGCCACAGATACGCAGTATTTT